This TCR beta chain emerged from a study of blood T cell repertoires in COVID-19. The overall study: Whether acute or convalescent, the COVID-19 samples came from the United States, Italy and Spain. T cells, B-cell-depleted T cells, or PBMCs supplied cDNA or gDNA.

Per the germline V gene, CDR1 is LNHDA and CDR2 is SQIVND (reference sequence). V was cut by 3 bases and J by 1 base, with 15 bases left in between. The CDR3 runs 16 residues. Authors' analysis steps: Reference gene primer amplification gave nucleated cell count estimates. Clones were sequenced by immunoSEQ multiplex PCR, and TCRdb holds only the in-frame ones, with some missing. That table furnishes V, J and clone size, whereas the DNA furnished D and trimming. The sample includes around 78,000 clones, roughly 82% of them seen just once. This clonotype was sampled from a human donor in a cohort sampled during active COVID-19. The gene calls are TRBV19 and TRBJ1-2, with TRBD1 as a possible D gene (5 bases). Sequenced sample: peripheral blood. The CDR3 DNA follows: TGTGCCAGTAGTATTTCGCTTCAGGGAATTAACTATGGCTACACCTTC. This encodes CASSISLQGINYGYTF.